Below, 14 T cell receptor beta chains from the same sample are listed, as sequenced in a study of spatial heterogeneity in lung cancer. TCRdb re-called the 5' RACE reads with MiXCR, one entry per CDR3 protein. The repertoire holds some 36,000 distinct CDR3 sequences, approximately 8% seen once, with 9.4% in the top ten. Time point in this sample: blood at routine non-recurrence follow-up after resection. The sequencing used PBMCs, collected at follow-up. These receptors originate from a male donor with early-stage non-small cell lung cancer.

This clonotype has at least ten counts. The chain joins TRBV20-1 to TRBJ1-1; D is ambiguous. Germline CDR1 is DFQATT and CDR2 is SNEGSKA (reference sequence). CDR3 length: 13 residues. V was cut by 6 bases and J by 1 base, with 12 bases left in between. This CDR3 is CSAKRRANTEAFF. The CDR3 nucleotides are TGCAGTGCGAAAAGGAGGGCGAACACTGAAGCTTTCTTT.

This clonotype was observed many times. The chain uses TRBV7-9 and TRBJ2-3; D is undetermined. Germline V lookup: CDR1 SEHNR, CDR2 FQNEAQ (reference sequence). V shed 5 bases and J shed 5 bases, with 14 bases lying between them. This CDR3 is 14 amino acids long. CDR3 coding DNA: TGTGCCAGCAGCGCACCCCCAAAGCAAGATACGCAGTATTTT. It specifies CASSAPPKQDTQYF.

This clonotype was counted many times. The rearrangement joins TRBV7-3 to TRBJ2-2, with no clear D. The CDR3 extends over 13 amino acids. V lost 10 bases and J lost 3, with 12 bases in between. Looked up from germline, CDR1 is SGHTA and CDR2 is FQGTGA. The CDR3 spells CAIRDAHTGELFF. The CDR3 coding sequence is TGTGCCATCCGAGACGCTCACACCGGGGAGCTGTTTTTT.

This clonotype was counted at least ten times. V gene TRBV28 combines with J gene TRBJ2-3, with D perhaps matching TRBD2 (6 bases). V lost 10 bases, J lost 8 bases, and 16 bases lay in between. Germline-derived CDR1 and CDR2 are MDHEN and SYDVKM. This CDR3 has 12 amino acids. The CDR3: CATWKTSRTQYF. CDR3 bases: TGTGCCACCTGGAAGACTAGTCGTACGCAGTATTTT.

This clonotype was seen many times. J is TRBJ2-2 and V is TRBV6-6; D is possibly TRBD1 (6 bases). This CDR3 has 13 amino acids. Germline V gene lookup returns CDR1 MNHNY and CDR2 SVGAGI (reference sequence). Trimming left V 6 bases short and J 5 bases short, with 10 bases between. CDR3 residues: CASRTQGTGELFF. The CDR3 bases are TGTGCCAGCAGAACCCAGGGGACCGGGGAGCTGTTTTTT.

This clonotype showed up just a few times. CDR3 sequence: CASSEKGYEQYF. CDR3 nucleotide sequence: TGTGCCAGTAGCGAAAAGGGGTACGAGCAGTACTTC. The V and J genes are TRBV19 and TRBJ2-7; D possibly corresponds to TRBD1 (5 bases). Germline assignment: CDR1 LNHDA and CDR2 SQIVND (reference sequence). This CDR3 has 12 residues. V was cut by 6 bases and J by 4 bases, with 10 bases left in between.

This clonotype was observed at least ten times. The V gene is TRBV9, the J gene TRBJ1-4, with 7 positions matching TRBD1. Germline-derived CDR1 and CDR2 are SGDLS and YYNGEE. The CDR3 runs to 14 residues. With 5 bases clipped from V and 2 bases from J, the junction kept 3 bases outside the gene matches. CDR3 coding DNA: TGTGCCAGCAGTGCAGGGGGTACTAATGAAAAACTGTTTTTT. Its translation: CASSAGGTNEKLFF. The entire variable domain, with the rest obtained from reference TRBV9 and TRBJ1-4, is as follows: DSGVTQTPKHLITATGQRVTLRCSPRSGDLSVYWYQQSLDQGLQFLIQYYNGEERAKGNILERFSAQQFPDLHSELNLSSLELGDSALYFCASSAGGTNEKLFFGSGTQLSVL.

In its sample, this clonotype was seen many times. The CDR3 here is CASSSRVRGDQETQYF. Written as DNA, the CDR3 is TGTGCCAGCAGCTCGAGGGTGAGGGGTGACCAAGAGACCCAGTACTTC. V gene TRBV7-9 combines with J gene TRBJ2-5; the D gene could be TRBD1 or TRBD2 (5 bases each). Germline values: CDR1 SEHNR, CDR2 FQNEAQ (reference sequence). Trimming took off 4 bases at V and 0 bases at J, with 15 bases between the two ends. The CDR3 runs 16 residues. The whole variable domain, filled in from reference TRBV7-9 and TRBJ2-5, reads DTGVSQNPRHKITKRGQNVTFRCDPISEHNRLYWYRQTLGQGPEFLTYFQNEAQLEKSRLLSDRFSAERPKGSFSTLEIQRTEQGDSAMYLCASSSRVRGDQETQYFGPGTRLLVL.

This clonotype was observed many times. The rearrangement uses TRBV15 and TRBJ1-5; D call uncertain. The CDR3 has 16 residues. V shed 0 bases and J shed 1 base, with 10 bases lying between them. The germline V gene encodes CDR1 LNHNV and CDR2 YYDKDF (reference sequence). The CDR3 sequence: CATSRDPSGSNQPQHF. DNA of the CDR3: TGTGCCACCAGCAGAGACCCTTCTGGGAGCAATCAGCCCCAGCATTTT. Complete variable domain (other parts from reference TRBV15 and TRBJ1-5): DAMVIQNPRYQVTQFGKPVTLSCSQTLNHNVMYWYQQKSSQAPKLLFHYYDKDFNNEADTPDNFQSRRPNTSFCFLDIRSPGLGDTAMYLCATSRDPSGSNQPQHFGDGTRLSIL.

V gene TRBV6-5 combines with J gene TRBJ1-4, with D perhaps matching TRBD1 (5 bases). The CDR3 is 15 residues long. The germline V and J ends were trimmed by 0 bases and 8 bases, with 13 bases remaining between them. Germline assignment: CDR1 MNHEY and CDR2 SVGAGI. The CDR3: CASSYSGERGEKLFF. The CDR3 DNA is TGTGCCAGCAGTTACTCGGGGGAGAGGGGAGAAAAACTGTTTTTT.

This clonotype was observed many times. The V and J genes are TRBV20-1 and TRBJ2-3, with D unclear. V was shortened by 3 bases and J by 0 bases, with 7 bases between the two germline ends. This CDR3 is built from 13 residues. CDR1 DFQATT and CDR2 SNEGSKA come from the germline V gene (reference sequence). The CDR3 here is CSASVDSTDTQYF. CDR3 sequence (DNA): TGCAGTGCTAGCGTCGACAGCACAGATACGCAGTATTTT.

This clonotype was seen ten or more times. The V gene is TRBV19, the J gene TRBJ1-5; perhaps TRBD1 as D (5 bases). The CDR3 is 13 amino acids. Germline V gives CDR1 LNHDA, CDR2 SQIVND (reference sequence). V lost 5 bases and J lost 4, with 9 bases in between. CDR3 bases: TGTGCCAGTAGTTTACAGGCGAATCAGCCCCAGCATTTT. This codes for CASSLQANQPQHF. The full variable domain, rest sourced from reference TRBV19 and TRBJ1-5, is DGGITQSPKYLFRKEGQNVTLSCEQNLNHDAMYWYRQDPGQGLRLIYYSQIVNDFQKGDIAEGYSVSREKKESFPLTVTSAQKNPTAFYLCASSLQANQPQHFGDGTRLSIL.

This clonotype appeared many times. The chain recombines TRBV12-3 or TRBV12-4 with TRBJ1-4, with no clear D. V was clipped by 1 base and J by 7 bases, with 10 bases between them. The CDR3 is 14 residues long. The CDR3 protein is CASSLEGSGEKLFF. The CDR3 bases are TGTGCCAGCAGTTTAGAGGGCAGCGGTGAAAAACTGTTTTTT.

This clonotype showed up just a few times. V usage is TRBV2 and J usage is TRBJ1-1, with D possibly TRBD1 on 5 matching bases. CDR1 SNHLY and CDR2 FYNNEI come from the germline V gene. The CDR3 is 17 residues long. Trimming took off 6 bases at V and 4 bases at J, with 24 bases between the two ends. CDR3 coding DNA: TGTGCCAGCAGCCGGGGACGTCTCTCACTGGGCGGCACTGAAGCTTTCTTT. It encodes CASSRGRLSLGGTEAFF.